This T cell receptor (beta chain) derives from a study of T cell responses to AZD1222 COVID-19 vaccine. The CDR3 contains 16 residues. Germline loops: CDR1 SGDLS, CDR2 YYNGEE. The ends were cut back, 3 bases at V and 2 bases at J, with 17 bases in the middle. Assay: immunoSEQ multiplex PCR; the TCRdb copy retains only in-frame clones and omits some. This table has 130,000 or so clones, approximately 92% appearing once. The TCR sequence derives from an adult who received the AZD1222 COVID-19 vaccine. V and J are TRBV9 and TRBJ1-2, with D tentatively TRBD1 (6 bases). Here the sequenced sample was peripheral blood, taken 28 days after the second AZD1222 dose. CDR3 bases: TGTGCCAGCAGCGGGAGCGGAGGTGGACAGAACTATGGCTACACCTTC. This sequence encodes CASSGSGGGQNYGYTF.